This TCR beta chain is from a study of shared clonotypes between healthy human individuals. Deep was the level at which the assay was run. Assay: immunoSEQ multiplex PCR; the TCRdb copy retains only in-frame clones and omits some. Of fewer than 1 million clones listed, approximately 97% are singletons. The V gene's germline CDR1 is SQVTM and CDR2 ANQGSEA. This CDR3 has 14 residues. Losses at the gene ends were 0 bases for V and 4 bases for J; bases not matched to a gene: 3. Study-wide points: Sampling involved blood alone; tissue repertoires likely differ.

Terminally differentiated effector memory CD45RA+ cells were excluded from the naive CD8 cells, which were CD45RO-negative and positively selected for CCR7. On this clone itself: Its antigen is undetermined.

This chain joins TRBV29-1 and TRBJ2-7; TRBD2 aligns across 10 bases. The specimen sequenced was naive CD8+ T cells sorted from blood. The clonotype originates from a man in his thirties or forties in good health. The CDR3 here is CSVEDTSGTYEQYF. The CDR3 nucleotides are TGCAGCGTTGAAGATACTAGCGGGACTTACGAGCAGTACTTC.